This T cell receptor (beta chain) stems from a study of blood T cells in healthy people across ages. PCR was performed a second time for about 6 to 12 cycles using a sample-barcoded 5' primer and a J-beta primer mix. Each cDNA molecule was tagged by a template-switch adaptor with 12 random nucleotides. Each sample yielded at least 3 million CDR3-containing paired-end reads. TCRdb passed the 5' RACE reads through MiXCR, listing each CDR3 protein once. Here the sample spans about 1.5 million distinct CDR3 sequences, roughly 43% being singletons. Germline V gene lookup returns CDR1 LGHNA and CDR2 YSLEER. The CDR3 length is 17 residues. Notes on this clonotype: One junction end does not reproduce the germline sequence, and a read error may be involved.

The chain carries TRBV4-3 and TRBJ2-5, with 10 nucleotides matching TRBD2. This receptor was obtained from a woman aged 18-29 years in good health. Input material: blood. The CDR3 protein is CASSQDMVAGGRETLYF. CDR3 nucleotide sequence: TGCGCCAGCAGCCAAGATATGGTAGCGGGAGGTAGGGAGACCCTGTACTTC.